This T cell receptor beta chain was captured by sequencing in a study of cytomegalovirus exposure and HLA in healthy donors. Germline CDR1 reads SGHDT; CDR2 reads YYEEEE. CDR3 length equals 12 residues. General study results and limits: An apparent linkage of common viral pathogens to several of the most significant clusters emerged in a later analysis.

This clone was counted a few times. Antigen: not known. At one boundary the junction diverges from the germline segment, which might be a read error. 13 Jbeta primers and 60 Vbeta primers were used for the PCR. Sequencing used immunoSEQ multiplex PCR; TCRdb keeps in-frame clones, though not all of them. The repertoire holds about 62,000 clones, with 60% to 80% as singletons. This chain links TRBV5-6 with TRBJ1-1; 9 nucleotides agree with TRBD1. The sequenced sample consisted of PBMCs. This TCR was sampled from a man aged 60-69 years in good health and CMV-seropositive. For the CDR3, the DNA is TGTGCCAGCAGTCGCGGGGACAGGGAGGATCTCTTT. Amino acids: CASSRGDREDLF.